The 23 T cell receptor beta chains below all came from one sample that was sequenced in a study of Ad26.COV2.S vaccination and SARS-CoV-2 variants. Data came from immunoSEQ multiplex PCR; TCRdb stores just in-frame clones and leaves some out. The sample carries about 350,000 clones, more than 85% recorded once. Specified treatment: about 20 received Ad26.COV2.S at low or high dose, single or two shots; about five received placebo; per-sample allocation not given. The samples were gathered on day 63 after the first injection of vaccine or placebo. The material was peripheral blood, obtained in a trial of Ad26.COV2.S vaccine versus placebo. These receptors originate from a person between 18 and 60 years old who received the Ad26.COV2.S COVID-19 vaccine or a placebo.

This chain links TRBV28 with TRBJ1-2; D possibly corresponds to TRBD1 (5 bases). Trimming pared 4 bases from V and 8 bases from J, leaving 23 bases between. There are 16 residues in the CDR3. Looked up from germline, CDR1 is MDHEN and CDR2 is SYDVKM. As DNA, the CDR3 is TGTGCCAGCAGTTCTACCCCCGGGGCAAGTGGGGAGGGCTACACCTTC. This codes for CASSSTPGASGEGYTF.

The chain links TRBV2 to TRBJ2-7, with 11 bases matching TRBD1. Germline CDR1 SNHLY, CDR2 FYNNEI. Trimming cost V 8 bases and J 4 bases; bases outside gene matches: 7. The CDR3 has 14 residues. CDR3: CASSPDRGHYEQYF. The CDR3 bases are TGTGCCAGCTCACCGGACAGGGGGCATTACGAGCAGTACTTC.

This chain uses TRBV4-3 with TRBJ1-6; D may be TRBD1 (5 bases). Germline V gene lookup returns CDR1 LGHNA and CDR2 YSLEER. The CDR3 extends over 16 amino acids. Trimming removed 0 bases at V and 5 bases at J, with 11 bases between. The CDR3 is CASSQDLDRNNSPLHF. CDR3 nucleotides: TGCGCCAGCAGCCAAGATCTAGACAGAAATAATTCACCCCTCCACTTT.

V is TRBV13 and J is TRBJ1-5, with D uncertain. This CDR3 has 16 amino acids. V was shortened by 5 bases and J by 5 bases, with 19 bases between the two germline ends. Per the germline V gene, CDR1 is PRHDT and CDR2 is FYEKMQ (reference sequence). CDR3 sequence: CASSLRGGLRDQPQHF. CDR3 nucleotides: TGTGCCAGCAGCCTCCGAGGCGGGCTGAGGGATCAGCCCCAGCATTTT.

This rearrangement joins TRBV6-5 to TRBJ1-1; 7 nucleotides align to TRBD1. This CDR3 is 12 amino acids long. J was trimmed by 6 bases and V by 4 bases; bases with no gene match: 2. Per the germline V gene, CDR1 is MNHEY and CDR2 is SVGAGI. The CDR3, as DNA: TGTGCCAGCAGTTTTACAGGGGCTGAAGCTTTCTTT. Translating it yields CASSFTGAEAFF.

The J gene is TRBJ2-7, the V gene TRBV10-1, with D perhaps matching TRBD1 (6 bases). Trimming took 4 bases from V and 5 from J, leaving 15 bases between them. The CDR3 has 14 residues. Germline-derived CDR1 and CDR2 are WNHNN and SYGVQD (reference sequence). The CDR3 here is CASSAAGVGDEQYF. The CDR3 bases are TGCGCCAGCAGTGCGGCAGGGGTGGGGGACGAGCAGTACTTC.

The chain combines TRBV9 with TRBJ1-1; D is unclear. V was clipped by 0 bases and J by 1 base, with 10 bases between them. This CDR3 is built from 15 residues. The germline gives CDR1 SGDLS, CDR2 YYNGEE. Here the CDR3 DNA reads TGTGCCAGCAGCGTAGGCCCATCTGCGAACACTGAAGCTTTCTTT. Translating it yields CASSVGPSANTEAFF.

The chain is built from TRBV10-3 and TRBJ2-2; D ambiguous. The CDR3 covers 14 residues. Germline values: CDR1 ENHRY, CDR2 SYGVKD. Deletions cut 7 bases from V and 2 bases from J, with 11 bases between. CDR3 protein: CAINQNQNTGELFF. DNA of the CDR3: TGTGCCATCAACCAGAACCAAAACACCGGGGAGCTGTTTTTT.

This CDR3 is CASSAGGIVTEAFF. CDR3 nucleotides: TGTGCCAGTAGTGCAGGAGGCATCGTCACTGAAGCTTTCTTT. The V call is TRBV19, the J call TRBJ1-1; D ambiguous. The germline V and J ends were trimmed by 5 bases and 4 bases, with 14 bases remaining between them. This CDR3 has 14 amino acids. Per the germline V gene, CDR1 is LNHDA and CDR2 is SQIVND (reference sequence).

The chain joins TRBV5-1 to TRBJ1-2; 8 nucleotides align to TRBD1. CDR3 size: 15 residues. The junction had 10 bases not matched to a gene; V was cut back by 4 bases and J by 5 bases. In germline, CDR1 is SGHRS, CDR2 YFSETQ. This CDR3 is CASSPDRGLTYGYTF. The CDR3 nucleotides read TGCGCCAGCAGCCCCGACAGGGGCTTAACTTATGGCTACACCTTC.

The V call is TRBV30, the J call TRBJ1-2, with unresolved D. Trimming pared 2 bases from V and 4 bases from J, leaving 8 bases between. Germline V gives CDR1 GTSNPN, CDR2 SVGIG (reference sequence). This CDR3 is 12 amino acids long. CDR3 loop: CAWSLGSYGYTF. The CDR3 DNA follows: TGTGCCTGGAGTCTTGGGAGCTATGGCTACACCTTC.

The chain employs TRBV9 and TRBJ2-2; either TRBD1 or TRBD2 may fit D (6 bases each). The CDR3 totals 16 residues. CDR1 and CDR2 (germline): SGDLS, YYNGEE. Trimming pared 4 bases from V and 6 bases from J, leaving 19 bases between. In DNA form, the CDR3 reads TGTGCCAGCAGCAAGAGGGGGACTCCTGAACCCGGGGAGCTGTTTTTT. Its translation: CASSKRGTPEPGELFF.

This chain connects TRBV3-1 (or the pseudogene TRBV3-2) to TRBJ1-2; D is undetermined. Germline V gene sequence: CDR1 LGHDT, CDR2 YNNKEL (reference sequence). The CDR3 runs 16 residues. V gave up 4 bases and J gave up 2 bases, with 17 bases separating them. CDR3 protein: CASSRGGKVRNYGYTF. The CDR3 bases are TGTGCCAGCAGCCGAGGCGGGAAAGTACGAAACTATGGCTACACCTTC.

This clone occurred once. In DNA, the CDR3 is TGTGCCAGCAGCCCGAAGGGACTAGCGGGGGGGACCGGGGAGCTGTTTTTT. As protein: CASSPKGLAGGTGELFF. This chain connects TRBV7-2 to TRBJ2-2; 16 bases fit TRBD2. V lost 5 bases, J lost 5 bases, and 5 bases stayed unmatched. Germline V lookup: CDR1 SGHTA, CDR2 FQGNSA. This CDR3 is 17 amino acids long.

V and J are TRBV4-3 and TRBJ2-3; a weak D match, TRBD2 (5 bases). V shed 0 bases and J shed 3 bases, with 13 bases lying between them. CDR1 LGHNA and CDR2 YSLEER come from the germline V gene. The CDR3 is 16 residues long. The CDR3 reads CASSQDRGEWTDTQYF. The DNA for the CDR3 is TGCGCCAGCAGCCAAGATCGGGGAGAGTGGACAGATACGCAGTATTTT.

The chain couples TRBV6-5 to TRBJ1-4, with D perhaps TRBD1 (6 bases). This CDR3 has 15 amino acids. In germline, CDR1 is MNHEY, CDR2 SVGAGI. Trimming left V 6 bases short and J 8 bases short, with 19 bases between. The CDR3 DNA is TGTGCCAGCAGGAACCAAGGGGGGAATTCGGAAAAACTGTTTTTT. Translating it yields CASRNQGGNSEKLFF.

Remarks on this clone: Other DNA variants within this sample encode the same CDR3. The chain joins TRBV5-6 to TRBJ1-4; the match to TRBD1 covers 7 bases. The V segment lost 4 bases and the J segment 8 bases; nucleotides outside the gene matches: 8. Per germline, CDR1 SGHDT and CDR2 YYEEEE. The CDR3 covers 14 residues. CDR3 sequence: CASSGTGVGEKLFF. CDR3 nucleotide sequence: TGTGCCAGCAGCGGAACAGGGGTTGGCGAAAAACTGTTTTTT. The full variable domain, in which reference TRBV5-6 and TRBJ1-4 provide the parts outside the CDR3, is DAGVTQSPTHLIKTRGQQVTLRCSPKSGHDTVSWYQQALGQGPQFIFQYYEEEERQRGNFPDRFSGHQFPNYSSELNVNALLLGDSALYLCASSGTGVGEKLFFGSGTQLSVL.

The rearrangement links TRBV19 to TRBJ1-5; the match to TRBD1 covers 7 bases. CDR3 length: 16 amino acids. The V gene end was trimmed by 5 bases and the J gene end by 0 bases; junction bases not matched to a gene: 7. Germline V lookup: CDR1 LNHDA, CDR2 SQIVND (reference sequence). The CDR3 protein is CASSSRDRASNQPQHF. CDR3 DNA sequence: TGTGCCAGTAGTTCCCGGGACAGAGCTAGCAATCAGCCCCAGCATTTT.

This clone was detected once. The rearrangement links TRBV5-1 to TRBJ2-7; D is perhaps TRBD1 (5 bases). Trimming removed 1 base at V and 2 bases at J, with 10 bases between. Germline loops: CDR1 SGHRS, CDR2 YFSETQ. The CDR3 covers 14 residues. The DNA of the CDR3 is TGCGCCAGCAGCTTGACAGGTTCCCCCTACGAGCAGTACTTC. It codes for CASSLTGSPYEQYF.

The chain couples TRBV7-6 to TRBJ1-1, with D possibly being TRBD1 (6 bases). V was shortened by 5 bases and J by 0 bases, with 13 bases between the two germline ends. This CDR3 has 15 residues. The germline CDR1 and CDR2 sequences are SGHVS and FNYEAQ. CDR3 region: CASSAMTGMNTEAFF. Here the CDR3 DNA reads TGTGCCAGCAGCGCTATGACAGGCATGAACACTGAAGCTTTCTTT.

This chain connects TRBV6-1 to TRBJ1-5, with TRBD1 matching 7 bases. This CDR3 is built from 14 residues. Germline CDR1 is MNHNS and CDR2 is SASEGT. V shed 2 bases and J 4 bases; nucleotides not matched to a gene: 2. The DNA of the CDR3 is TGTGCCAGCAGTGAAACCAGGGGGAATCAGCCCCAGCATTTT. It codes for CASSETRGNQPQHF.

Comments on this clone: A read error may produce the germline difference seen at one junction end. The V call is TRBV7-7, the J call TRBJ2-3; TRBD1 matches at 10 bases. The length of the CDR3 is 15 residues. Germline loops: CDR1 SSHAT, CDR2 FNYEAQ (reference sequence). The CDR3 spells CASSSGTGGTDTQYF. The DNA of the CDR3 is TGTGCTAGCAGCTCCGGGACAGGGGGCACAGATACGCAGTATTTT. The full variable domain, its missing parts supplied by reference TRBV7-7 and TRBJ2-3, is GAGVSQSPRYKVTKRGQDVTLRCDPISSHATLYWYQQALGQGPEFLTYFNYEAQPDKSGLPSDRFSAERPEGSISTLTIQRTEQRDSAMYRCASSSGTGGTDTQYFGPGTRLTVL.

The rearrangement uses TRBV19 and TRBJ2-7, with D perhaps TRBD1 (7 bases). The V gene lost 9 bases and the J gene lost 3 bases, with 18 bases spanning the gap. Germline CDR1 LNHDA, CDR2 SQIVND (reference sequence). The CDR3 length is 14 residues. CDR3 sequence (DNA): TGTGCCAGCTCCTCAGGGGGGACTTACTACGAGCAGTACTTC. The encoded protein is CASSSGGTYYEQYF.